This paragraph covers one T cell receptor (beta chain) sequence. Its antigen is unknown. This entry is derived from a study of vaccination and CD4 T cells after COVID-19. Turning to the study itself: The makeup of the convalescents was six males and four females, two of them Hispanic. Overall study findings and caveats: Relatively few convalescent patients were studied, without early post-infection timepoints.

The Oncomine TCR Beta short-read assay was what sequenced the DNA obtained from cultured CD4+ T cells. TCRdb processed the PCR reads anew with MiXCR; each CDR3 protein has one entry. The table records approximately 20,000 distinct CDR3 sequences, about 71% of them present only once. This CDR3 has 13 residues. Germline-derived CDR1 and CDR2 are GTSNPN and SVGIG (reference sequence). V was clipped by 0 bases and J by 8 bases, with 10 bases between them. As to treatment: approximately nine-day PBMC culture with coronavirus spike peptide pools or control peptides (ViraFEST assay). Sequencing was carried out using CD4+ T cells from blood, cultured in vitro. The TCR was taken from a human donor who had recovered from COVID-19. The V and J genes are TRBV30 and TRBJ2-2; D uncertain. The CDR3 bases are TGTGCCTGGAGTGTCACTACCCCGGGGGAGCTGTTTTTT. Translated: CAWSVTTPGELFF.